The next 7 T cell receptor beta chains were all read from a single sample in a study of metastatic and nonmetastatic thyroid tumors. Each patient went into thyroid surgery without having received any treatment. With MiXCR, TCRdb called clones anew from the PCR reads. The profile shows 8,500 to 10,000 clones, about 30% of them singletons. Sequenced input: tumor tissue. The origin of the receptors is a female donor with papillary thyroid cancer or a benign thyroid nodule (not recorded which). Some clones in this sample may be carry-over from other donors' samples.

There are a few counts of this clone. This chain joins TRBV28 and TRBJ1-4; no firm D call. Germline loops: CDR1 MDHEN, CDR2 SYDVKM. V gave up 5 bases and J gave up 5 bases, with 24 bases separating them. This CDR3 has 18 residues. The CDR3 sequence: CASSTRKTRSKRNEKLFF. For the CDR3, the DNA is TGTGCCAGCAGTACGAGGAAGACAAGGTCAAAGAGGAATGAAAAACTGTTTTTT.

This clone was detected ten times or more. This chain links TRBV9 with TRBJ1-1, with D tentatively TRBD1 (5 bases). Germline CDR1 reads SGDLS; CDR2 reads YYNGEE. V lost 0 bases, J lost 8 bases, and 11 bases lay in between. This CDR3 comprises 13 residues. CDR3 residues: CASSVGRAGEAFF. For the CDR3, the DNA is TGTGCCAGCAGCGTAGGTCGGGCAGGGGAAGCTTTCTTT.

V usage is TRBV6-1 and J usage is TRBJ1-3, with D possibly TRBD1 on 6 matching bases. CDR1 is MNHNS, CDR2 SASEGT, per germline. CDR3 length: 17 amino acids. Here the CDR3 DNA reads TGTGCGACAAGAGGGCCAGGGGATTTAAACTCTGGAAACACCATATATTTT. It codes for CATRGPGDLNSGNTIYF.

This clone was counted between two and nine times. The chain joins TRBV28 to TRBJ2-3, with D uncertain. V lost 6 bases, J lost 5 bases, and 15 bases lay in between. Germline V gene sequence: CDR1 MDHEN, CDR2 SYDVKM. This CDR3 region has 14 residues. CDR3 residues: CASSSLLSGDTQYF. CDR3 DNA sequence: TGTGCCAGCAGCTCCCTATTATCAGGAGATACGCAGTATTTT.

This clone is categorized as medium-sized (0.01 to 0.1%). This chain joins TRBV6-1 and TRBJ2-7; the match to TRBD2 covers 10 bases. The junction had 10 bases not matched to a gene; V was cut back by 5 bases and J by 3 bases. Per germline, CDR1 MNHNS and CDR2 SASEGT. The CDR3 contains 16 residues. In DNA, the CDR3 is TGTGCCAGCAGTACACGGGGGGGACTAGCGTTCTACGAGCAGTACTTC. Translation: CASSTRGGLAFYEQYF.

In the case of this clone: Without the conserved terminal phenylalanine or tryptophan, this CDR3 likely stems from a read error. V and J are TRBV13 and TRBJ2-5; D not certain. From germline, CDR1 is PRHDT and CDR2 FYEKMQ (reference sequence). CDR3 length equals 12 residues. The CDR3 nucleotides are TGTGCCAGCATCTTAGGCCAAGAGACCCAGTACCTC. It translates to CASILGQETQYL.

This clone is categorized as medium-sized. The gene calls are TRBV6-1 and TRBJ1-2; maybe TRBD1 (5 bases). Germline values: CDR1 MNHNS, CDR2 SASEGT. The length of the CDR3 is 13 residues. Trimming stripped 6 bases from V and 5 bases from J, with 13 bases between. CDR3 protein: CASSAWGGYGYTF. CDR3 bases: TGTGCCAGCAGCGCTTGGGGGGGGTATGGCTACACCTTC.